The 28 T cell receptor beta chains below were found in one sample sequenced in a study of graft-versus-host responses after intestinal transplantation (dated by TCRdb to the early 2020s). Libraries came from the immunoSEQ multiplex PCR assay. Drawn from immuneACCESS, this table holds only the in-frame rearrangements with V and J called that TCRdb kept. Clones are partly lost; checked studies trace under half to an unresolved V gene and leave the rest unexplained. A total of 85,000 to 130,000 clones appear in this sample, about 90% of them only once. Together, the top ten hold around 0.96% of the sample. The time point label on this specimen signifies: cells obtained before transplantation from donor or recipient. Their recognized antigens are unknown. The specimen was unstimulated CD4+ T cells sorted from spleen or lymph node cells, collected before intestinal transplant. All receptors derive from a human donor who received an intestinal transplant.

This clone appeared once. The V gene is TRBV10-2, the J gene TRBJ2-2, with 8 bases matching TRBD2. The germline CDR1 and CDR2 sequences are WSHSY and SAAADI. The CDR3 extends over 15 amino acids. V shed 3 bases, J shed 4 bases, and the junction held 4 bases outside the gene matches. Written as DNA, the CDR3 is TGCGCCAGCAGTGACCCGGGGGGGTTCACCGGGGAGCTGTTTTTT. This translates into CASSDPGGFTGELFF.

The CDR3 loop reads CASSQVMNTGELFF. The DNA of the CDR3 is TGTGCCAGCAGCCAAGTCATGAACACCGGGGAGCTGTTTTTT. The gene calls are TRBV14 and TRBJ2-2; no clear D gene. The germline CDR1 and CDR2 sequences are SGHDN and FVKESK. The CDR3 has 14 residues. Trimming removed 1 base from V and 1 base from J, with 4 bases in between.

This sequence joins TRBV18 and TRBJ2-1; TRBD1 matches at 10 bases. This CDR3 spans 16 amino acids. Germline V gene lookup returns CDR1 KGHSH and CDR2 LQKENI. V lost 3 bases, J lost 8 bases, and 10 bases stayed unmatched. CDR3 sequence reads: CASSPPGDRGGDEQFF. The CDR3 nucleotides read TGTGCCAGCTCACCCCCCGGGGACAGGGGAGGCGATGAGCAGTTCTTC.

V usage is TRBV5-1 and J usage is TRBJ2-7, with 7 bases aligning to TRBD1. The CDR3 covers 14 residues. V lost 0 bases and J lost 6; bases outside the gene matches: 6. Germline CDR1 and CDR2: SGHRS and YFSETQ. DNA of the CDR3: TGCGCCAGCAGCTTGGCGGGACAGATGAGCGAGCAGTACTTC. Protein: CASSLAGQMSEQYF.

The chain uses TRBV7-9 and TRBJ2-3; D uncertain. The length of the CDR3 is 14 residues. The V end was cut by 5 bases, the J end by 5 bases, with 14 bases between. Germline V gene data show CDR1 as SEHNR and CDR2 as FQNEAQ (reference sequence). The CDR3 here is CASSPGLSRDTQYF. In nucleotides, the CDR3 is TGTGCCAGCAGCCCGGGTCTCTCGCGAGATACGCAGTATTTT.

The CDR3 here is CAWSLGEGYGYTF. CDR3 nucleotide sequence: TGTGCCTGGAGTTTGGGGGAAGGCTATGGCTACACCTTC. The chain joins TRBV30 to TRBJ1-2, with a possible D match to TRBD1 (5 bases). Trimming cost V 2 bases and J 4 bases, with 11 bases left between them. CDR3 size: 13 residues. Germline-derived CDR1 and CDR2 are GTSNPN and SVGIG (reference sequence). Filled out from reference TRBV30 and TRBJ1-2, the complete variable domain reads SQTIHQWPATLVQPVGSPLSLECTVEGTSNPNLYWYRQAAGRGLQLLFYSVGIGQISSEVPQNLSASRPQDRQFILSSKKLLLSDSGFYLCAWSLGEGYGYTFGSGTRLTVV.

Concerning this clone: Other DNA sequences in this specimen translate into the identical CDR3. The V and J genes are TRBV5-1 and TRBJ1-2, with no clear D. With 0 bases removed from V and 9 bases from J, the gap between germline ends came to 12 bases. Germline V gene lookup returns CDR1 SGHRS and CDR2 YFSETQ. This CDR3 spans 13 amino acids. This chain's CDR3 is CASSLAGVESYTF. CDR3 nucleotides: TGCGCCAGCAGCTTGGCAGGTGTCGAGAGCTACACCTTC.

The V gene is TRBV19, the J gene TRBJ1-4; D gene uncertain. Germline lookup yields CDR1 LNHDA and CDR2 SQIVND (reference sequence). The CDR3 totals 16 residues. Trimming took 0 bases from V and 2 from J, leaving 10 bases between them. The CDR3 spells CASSIEPPGTNEKLFF. The CDR3 nucleotides are TGTGCCAGTAGTATAGAGCCCCCGGGGACTAATGAAAAACTGTTTTTT.

The gene calls are TRBV4-2 and TRBJ2-3; D is unresolved. The CDR3 spans 13 residues. V was clipped by 8 bases and J by 1 base, with 10 bases between them. The germline CDR1 and CDR2 sequences are LGHNA and YNFKEQ. This CDR3 is CASLRPGTDTQYF. Written as DNA, the CDR3 is TGTGCCAGCCTTCGTCCCGGCACAGATACGCAGTATTTT.

The chain is built from TRBV9 and TRBJ1-2; 7 nucleotides align to TRBD1. V lost 5 bases, J lost 3 bases, and 7 bases stayed unmatched. This CDR3 contains 14 residues. Germline CDR1 SGDLS, CDR2 YYNGEE. In DNA, the CDR3 is TGTGCCAGCAGAGCGACAGGGTGGGACTATGGCTACACCTTC. Translating gives CASRATGWDYGYTF.

The chain links TRBV4-1 to TRBJ2-7; 10 bases map to TRBD2. V shed 2 bases, J shed 7 bases, and the junction held 14 bases outside the gene matches. Germline V lookup: CDR1 MGHRA, CDR2 YSYEKL. The CDR3 sequence is 17 residues long. CDR3 protein: CASSQMGLARGRGEQYF. CDR3 coding DNA: TGCGCCAGCAGCCAAATGGGACTAGCGAGAGGGCGAGGGGAGCAGTACTTC.

V is TRBV11-2 and J is TRBJ2-1, with TRBD2 identical over 7 bases. Germline trimming cut 5 bases from V and 9 bases from J; bases unmatched to any gene: 7. CDR1 is SGHAT, CDR2 FQNNGV, per germline. This CDR3 comprises 13 residues. CDR3 bases: TGTGCCAGCAGCCCCACTAGCGTTCTTGAGCAGTTCTTC. It specifies CASSPTSVLEQFF.

The CDR3 sequence: CASSYAGGSMVQPQHF. The CDR3 DNA is TGTGCCAGCAGTTACGCAGGGGGCTCTATGGTTCAGCCCCAGCATTTT. V gene TRBV6-5 combines with J gene TRBJ1-5; 8 bases fit TRBD1. Trimming removed 2 bases from V and 6 bases from J; junction bases left unmatched: 9. CDR1 MNHEY and CDR2 SVGAGI come from the germline V gene. The CDR3 runs 16 residues.

The V and J genes are TRBV29-1 and TRBJ2-7; TRBD1 agrees at 10 bases. This CDR3 contains 16 residues. The germline gives CDR1 SQVTM, CDR2 ANQGSEA. The junction had 17 bases not matched to a gene; V was cut back by 5 bases and J by 7 bases. In nucleotides, the CDR3 is TGCAGCGTTCGGTTGCAGCGCGCCGGACAGGGGGGAGAGCAGTACTTC. Translated: CSVRLQRAGQGGEQYF.

This rearrangement joins TRBV28 to TRBJ1-2; D is uncertain. This CDR3 region has 14 residues. The ends were cut back, 7 bases at V and 3 bases at J, with 15 bases in the middle. CDR1 is MDHEN and CDR2 is SYDVKM in the germline V gene. CDR3 protein: CASTGERTHYGYTF. Here the CDR3 DNA reads TGTGCCAGCACTGGAGAGAGGACGCACTATGGCTACACCTTC.

The chain links TRBV6-1 to TRBJ2-7; D is perhaps TRBD2 (5 bases). The CDR3 has 13 residues. Trimming pared 4 bases from V and 0 bases from J, leaving 7 bases between. Germline CDR1 is MNHNS and CDR2 is SASEGT. The CDR3 sequence: CASSAGSSYEQYF. In nucleotides, the CDR3 is TGTGCCAGCAGTGCGGGGAGCTCCTACGAGCAGTACTTC.

The V and J genes are TRBV7-9 and TRBJ1-5; D call uncertain. In germline, CDR1 is SEHNR, CDR2 FQNEAQ (reference sequence). V was trimmed by 0 bases and J by 5 bases, leaving 8 bases between them. This CDR3 is 14 amino acids long. CDR3 in DNA: TGTGCCAGCAGCTTAGCGGCCCCTGATCAGCCCCAGCATTTT. This codes for CASSLAAPDQPQHF.

V usage is TRBV2 and J usage is TRBJ2-3; weak D call: TRBD2 (5 bases). V lost 6 bases and J lost 4, with 11 bases in between. Per germline, CDR1 SNHLY and CDR2 FYNNEI. CDR3 length: 13 amino acids. The CDR3 loop is CASRSLGSDTQYF. In DNA, the CDR3 is TGTGCCAGCAGATCACTAGGGTCAGATACGCAGTATTTT. The full variable domain, rest sourced from reference TRBV2 and TRBJ2-3, is EPEVTQTPSHQVTQMGQEVILRCVPISNHLYFYWYRQILGQKVEFLVSFYNNEISEKSEIFDDQFSVERPDGSNFTLKIRSTKLEDSAMYFCASRSLGSDTQYFGPGTRLTVL.

To note about this clone: The sample has other DNA sequences that encode this CDR3 too. This chain links TRBV18 with TRBJ1-2; maybe TRBD1 (6 bases). Looked up from germline, CDR1 is KGHSH and CDR2 is LQKENI. This CDR3 region has 13 residues. Trimming took 2 bases from V and 2 from J, leaving 6 bases between them. CDR3 nucleotide sequence: TGTGCCAGCTCACCAGGGGGCAACTATGGCTACACCTTC. Protein product: CASSPGGNYGYTF.

The chain links TRBV6-6 to TRBJ1-3, with no clear D. V gave up 0 bases and J gave up 2 bases, with 8 bases separating them. This CDR3 comprises 15 residues. In germline, CDR1 is MNHNY, CDR2 SVGAGI (reference sequence). The CDR3 region is CASSYSGIPGNTIYF. The CDR3 DNA reads as TGTGCCAGCAGTTACTCGGGCATACCTGGAAACACCATATATTTT.

CDR3 residues: CASSVGGVISGRTDTQYF. The CDR3, as DNA: TGTGCCAGCAGCGTAGGCGGGGTTATTAGCGGGCGCACAGATACGCAGTATTTT. The V call is TRBV9, the J call TRBJ2-3; 7 nucleotides agree with TRBD2. The CDR3 covers 18 residues. V lost 0 bases, J lost 1 base, and 11 bases stayed unmatched. Germline V gene lookup returns CDR1 SGDLS and CDR2 YYNGEE.

The CDR3 spells CASGPGTGGFSYNEQFF. CDR3 nucleotides: TGTGCTAGTGGTCCCGGGACAGGGGGATTCTCCTACAATGAGCAGTTCTTC. The chain couples TRBV12-5 to TRBJ2-1, with TRBD1 matching over 11 bases. Germline V lookup: CDR1 LGHNT, CDR2 FRNRAP. The length of the CDR3 is 17 residues. The ends lost 5 bases at V and 0 bases at J; junction bases unmatched: 6.

The rearrangement joins TRBV7-7 to TRBJ2-1; D gene unclear. Trimming took 3 bases from V and 9 from J, leaving 12 bases between them. CDR1 and CDR2 (germline): SSHAT, FNYEAQ (reference sequence). The CDR3 is 13 residues long. The DNA for the CDR3 is TGTGCCAGCAGCTTTGGCCAATCGGGTGAGCAGTTCTTC. Amino acid sequence: CASSFGQSGEQFF. Variable domain in full (rest from reference TRBV7-7 and TRBJ2-1): GAGVSQSPRYKVTKRGQDVTLRCDPISSHATLYWYQQALGQGPEFLTYFNYEAQPDKSGLPSDRFSAERPEGSISTLTIQRTEQRDSAMYRCASSFGQSGEQFFGPGTRLTVL.

This clone was counted once. This rearrangement joins TRBV4-1 to TRBJ2-5; 7 bases agree with TRBD2. Germline V lookup: CDR1 MGHRA, CDR2 YSYEKL. The CDR3 totals 14 residues. After removal of 5 bases from V and 4 bases from J, the junction contained 7 bases not matched to a gene. CDR3 sequence reads: CASSERGAGETQYF. The CDR3, as DNA: TGCGCCAGCAGCGAGCGGGGCGCGGGAGAGACCCAGTACTTC.

This chain connects TRBV7-9 to TRBJ1-2; 8 positions match TRBD1. The germline V gene encodes CDR1 SEHNR and CDR2 FQNEAQ (reference sequence). The CDR3 consists of 16 residues. With V trimmed by 4 bases and J by 8 bases, 15 bases remained unmatched. In DNA form, the CDR3 reads TGTGCCAGCAGCTCCGAATTTGGACAGGGAAGTCGGGGCTACACCTTC. Amino acids: CASSSEFGQGSRGYTF. Variable domain in full (rest from reference TRBV7-9 and TRBJ1-2): DTGVSQNPRHKITKRGQNVTFRCDPISEHNRLYWYRQTLGQGPEFLTYFQNEAQLEKSRLLSDRFSAERPKGSFSTLEIQRTEQGDSAMYLCASSSEFGQGSRGYTFGSGTRLTVV.

The V and J genes are TRBV7-3 and TRBJ2-2; D is unresolved. V was trimmed by 5 bases and J by 3 bases, leaving 13 bases between them. Germline CDR1 and CDR2: SGHTA and FQGTGA. CDR3 length: 15 residues. The CDR3 here is CASSVSPFDTGELFF. CDR3 nucleotide sequence: TGTGCCAGCAGCGTAAGCCCCTTCGACACCGGGGAGCTGTTTTTT.

The sample holds a few counts of this clone. The V and J genes are TRBV6-1 and TRBJ1-2; a weak D match, TRBD1 (5 bases). Per germline, CDR1 MNHNS and CDR2 SASEGT. CDR3 length: 13 amino acids. V was clipped by 6 bases and J by 8 bases, with 16 bases between them. The CDR3 sequence: CASRDVRVKGYTF. The CDR3 DNA reads as TGTGCCAGCAGGGACGTCAGGGTAAAGGGCTACACCTTC.

The chain has TRBV11-2 and TRBJ2-7; D is uncertain. Germline CDR1 is SGHAT and CDR2 is FQNNGV. The germline V and J ends were trimmed by 3 bases and 2 bases, with 11 bases remaining between them. The CDR3 is 14 residues long. The CDR3 sequence: CASSLSPRAYEQYF. The CDR3 DNA is TGTGCCAGCAGCTTGTCTCCTAGGGCCTACGAGCAGTACTTC.